This T cell receptor delta chain was identified in a study of gamma-delta T cells after stem cell transplantation. This clone occurred a few times. TCRdb lists the protein of a much larger clone for this DNA, which differs at residue 4, so this is likely a read error; the protein given here is translated from the DNA itself. TCRdb fed the RT-PCR reads to CATT. The top ten hold 65% to 70% of the sample, which has 1,500 to 2,000 delta-chain clones, around 1.7% seen once. The junction had 9 bases not matched to a gene; V was cut back by 5 bases and J by 0 bases. There are 17 residues in the CDR3. Per the germline V gene, CDR1 is GEAIGNYY and CDR2 is EKD.

The chain employs TRDV2 and TRDJ1, with 12 positions matching TRDD3. This receptor was identified in a human donor. It is not recorded whose cells these are; they may come from a transplant donor. The specimen sequenced was gamma-delta T cells. As DNA, the CDR3 is TGTGCCTGTGCGGAGCTGGGGGATACGAGGTACACCGATAAACTCATCTTT. It encodes CACAELGDTRYTDKLIF.